Described below is a single T cell receptor beta chain sequence and its context. Its antigen remains unidentified. With V trimmed by 6 bases and J by 3 bases, 8 bases remained unmatched. The V gene's germline CDR1 is MNHEY and CDR2 SVGEGT. CDR3 length equals 14 residues. The data belong to a study of CD8 T cells in Susac syndrome. At the level of the study: Among the Susac syndrome patients sequenced, about 6 had active disease and fewer than 10 were in remission. When their blood was taken, patients with Susac syndrome were therapy-naive, taking corticosteroids, or taking intravenous immunoglobulin alone.

Reverse transcription of roughly 0.5 to 1 ug RNA was performed with random hexamers. MiXCR was run by TCRdb on the immunoSEQ multiplex PCR reads, yielding one entry per CDR3 protein. The sample includes 85,000 to 130,000 distinct CDR3 sequences, 94% of them seen just once. Overall study findings and caveats: The study identified approximately seventeen and five Susac-specific public clones in total CD8+ and CD8+ TEMRA repertoires.

Sequencing of TCR beta was performed on blood CD8+ T cells and on blood CD4+ T cells. J is TRBJ2-7 and V is TRBV6-2 or TRBV6-3; 7 bases fit TRBD1. The origin of this receptor is a human donor with Susac syndrome. Specimen: CD8+ T cells from PBMCs. CDR3 protein: CASRIGQEGYEQYF. CDR3 nucleotide sequence: TGTGCCAGCAGAATCGGACAGGAAGGCTACGAGCAGTACTTC.